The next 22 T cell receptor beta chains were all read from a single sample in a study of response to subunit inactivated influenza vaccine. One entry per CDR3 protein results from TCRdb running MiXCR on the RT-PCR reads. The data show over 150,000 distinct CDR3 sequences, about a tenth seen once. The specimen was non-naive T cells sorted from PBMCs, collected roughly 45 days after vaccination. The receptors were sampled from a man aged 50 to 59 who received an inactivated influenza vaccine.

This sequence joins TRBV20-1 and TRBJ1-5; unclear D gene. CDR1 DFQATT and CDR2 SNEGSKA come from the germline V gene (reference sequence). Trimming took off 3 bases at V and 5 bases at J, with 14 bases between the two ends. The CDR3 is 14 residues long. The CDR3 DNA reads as TGCAGTGCTAGTGGGTGGGGTTCTGATCAGCCCCAGCATTTT. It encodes CSASGWGSDQPQHF.

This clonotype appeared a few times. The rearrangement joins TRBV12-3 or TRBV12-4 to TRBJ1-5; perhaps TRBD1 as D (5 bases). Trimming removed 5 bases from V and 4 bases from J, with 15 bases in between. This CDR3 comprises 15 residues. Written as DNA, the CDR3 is TGTGCCAGCAGTCCAAGGGGTGACAGAAATCAGCCCCAGCATTTT. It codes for CASSPRGDRNQPQHF.

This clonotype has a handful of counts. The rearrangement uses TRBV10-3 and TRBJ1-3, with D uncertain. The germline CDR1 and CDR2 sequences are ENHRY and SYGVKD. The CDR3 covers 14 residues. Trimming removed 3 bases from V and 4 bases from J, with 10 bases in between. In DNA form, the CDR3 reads TGTGCCATCAGTGACAACTCGGGCGGAAACACCATATATTTT. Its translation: CAISDNSGGNTIYF.

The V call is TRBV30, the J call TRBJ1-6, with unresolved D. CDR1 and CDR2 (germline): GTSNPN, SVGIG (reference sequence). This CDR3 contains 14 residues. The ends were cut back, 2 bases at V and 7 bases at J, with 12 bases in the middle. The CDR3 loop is CAWSSTPANSPLHF. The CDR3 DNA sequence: TGTGCCTGGAGTTCTACACCGGCCAATTCACCCCTCCACTTT.

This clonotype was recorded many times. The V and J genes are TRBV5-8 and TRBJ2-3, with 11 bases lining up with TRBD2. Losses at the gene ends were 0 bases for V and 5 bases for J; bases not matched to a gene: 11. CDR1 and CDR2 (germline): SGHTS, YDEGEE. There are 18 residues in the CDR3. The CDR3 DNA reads TGTGCCAGCAGCTTGGCGGTAGCGGGAGGGCCGGGTGAAGATACGCAGTATTTT. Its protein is CASSLAVAGGPGEDTQYF.

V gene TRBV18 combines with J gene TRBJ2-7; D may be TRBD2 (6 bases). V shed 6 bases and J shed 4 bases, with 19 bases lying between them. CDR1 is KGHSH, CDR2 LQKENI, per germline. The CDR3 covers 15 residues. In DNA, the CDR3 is TGTGCCAGCTCCTTGGGGGATAGCGGCCCTTACGAGCAGTACTTC. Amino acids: CASSLGDSGPYEQYF.

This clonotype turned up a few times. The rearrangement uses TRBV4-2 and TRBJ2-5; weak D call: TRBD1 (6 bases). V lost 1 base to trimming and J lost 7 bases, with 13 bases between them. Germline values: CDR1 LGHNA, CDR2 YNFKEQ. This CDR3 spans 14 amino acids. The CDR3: CASSQGTGTGTQYF. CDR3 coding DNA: TGTGCCAGCAGCCAAGGTACAGGGACGGGGACCCAGTACTTC.

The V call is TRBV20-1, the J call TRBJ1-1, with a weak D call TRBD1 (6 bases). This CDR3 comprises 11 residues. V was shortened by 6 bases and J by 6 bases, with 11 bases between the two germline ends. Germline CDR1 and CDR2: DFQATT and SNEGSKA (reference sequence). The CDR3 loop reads CSASDSPEAFF. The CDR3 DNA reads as TGCAGTGCCTCGGACAGTCCTGAAGCTTTCTTT.

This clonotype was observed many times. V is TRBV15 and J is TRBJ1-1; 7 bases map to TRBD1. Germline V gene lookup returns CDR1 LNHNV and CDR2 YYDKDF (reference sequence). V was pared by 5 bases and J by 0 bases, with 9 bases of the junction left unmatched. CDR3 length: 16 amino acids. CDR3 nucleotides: TGTGCCACCAGCTACAGGACAGGTGGCCTGAACACTGAAGCTTTCTTT. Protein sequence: CATSYRTGGLNTEAFF.

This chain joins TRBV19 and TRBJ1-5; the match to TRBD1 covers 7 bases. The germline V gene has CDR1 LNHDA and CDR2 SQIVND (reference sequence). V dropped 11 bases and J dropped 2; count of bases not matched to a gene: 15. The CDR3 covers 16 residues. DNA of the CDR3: TGTGCCTCAGGGGTGACAGGGAGGTTGGGCAATCAGCCCCAGCATTTT. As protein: CASGVTGRLGNQPQHF. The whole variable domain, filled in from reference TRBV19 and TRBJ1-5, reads DGGITQSPKYLFRKEGQNVTLSCEQNLNHDAMYWYRQDPGQGLRLIYYSQIVNDFQKGDIAEGYSVSREKKESFPLTVTSAQKNPTAFYLCASGVTGRLGNQPQHFGDGTRLSIL.

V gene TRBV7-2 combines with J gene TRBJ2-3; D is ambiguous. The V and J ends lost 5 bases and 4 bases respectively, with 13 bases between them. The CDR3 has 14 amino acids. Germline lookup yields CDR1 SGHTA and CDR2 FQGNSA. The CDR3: CASSRAPPPDTQYF. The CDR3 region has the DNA TGTGCCAGCAGCAGGGCGCCTCCCCCAGATACGCAGTATTTT.

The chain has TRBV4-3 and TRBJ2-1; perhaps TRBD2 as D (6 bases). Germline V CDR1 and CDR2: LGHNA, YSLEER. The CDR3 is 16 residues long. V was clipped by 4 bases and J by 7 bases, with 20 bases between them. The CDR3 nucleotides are TGCGCCAGCAGCCTAGGAGTAGCGGACTTGGGGAATGAGCAGTTCTTC. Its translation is CASSLGVADLGNEQFF.

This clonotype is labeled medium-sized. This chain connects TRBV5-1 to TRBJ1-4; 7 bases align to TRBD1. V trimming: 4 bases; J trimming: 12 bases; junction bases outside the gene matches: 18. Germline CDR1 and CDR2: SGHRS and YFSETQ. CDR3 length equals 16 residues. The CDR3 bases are TGCGCCAGCAGCCTCGGGACAGCTAGGGTCGAAAATGAACTGTTTTTT. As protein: CASSLGTARVENELFF.

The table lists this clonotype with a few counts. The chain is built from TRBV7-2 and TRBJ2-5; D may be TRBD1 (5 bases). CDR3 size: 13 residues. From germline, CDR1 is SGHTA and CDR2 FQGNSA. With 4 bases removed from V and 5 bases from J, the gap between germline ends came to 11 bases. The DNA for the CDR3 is TGTGCCAGCAGCTATGGGGCCGTCGAGACCCAGTACTTC. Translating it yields CASSYGAVETQYF. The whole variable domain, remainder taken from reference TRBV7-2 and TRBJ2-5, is GAGVSQSPSNKVTEKGKDVELRCDPISGHTALYWYRQSLGQGLEFLIYFQGNSAPDKSGLPSDRFSAERTGGSVSTLTIQRTQQEDSAVYLCASSYGAVETQYFGPGTRLLVL.

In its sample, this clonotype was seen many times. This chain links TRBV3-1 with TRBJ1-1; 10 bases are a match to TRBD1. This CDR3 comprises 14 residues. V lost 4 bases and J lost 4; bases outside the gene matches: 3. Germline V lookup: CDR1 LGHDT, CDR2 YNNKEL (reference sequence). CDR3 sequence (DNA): TGTGCCAGCAGCCTCGGGACAGGGGTCACTGAAGCTTTCTTT. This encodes CASSLGTGVTEAFF.

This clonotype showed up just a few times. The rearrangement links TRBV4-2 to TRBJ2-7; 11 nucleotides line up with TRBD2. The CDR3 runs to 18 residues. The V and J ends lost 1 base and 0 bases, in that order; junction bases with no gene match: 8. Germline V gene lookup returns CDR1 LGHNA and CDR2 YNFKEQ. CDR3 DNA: TGTGCCAGCAGCCAAGGTGCACTAGCGGGGGTTCGCTCCTACGAGCAGTACTTC. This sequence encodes CASSQGALAGVRSYEQYF.

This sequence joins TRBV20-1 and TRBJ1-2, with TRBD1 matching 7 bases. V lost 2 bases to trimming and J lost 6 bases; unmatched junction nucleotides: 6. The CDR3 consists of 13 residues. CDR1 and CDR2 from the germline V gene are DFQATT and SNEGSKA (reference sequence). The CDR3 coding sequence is TGCAGTGCTAGACAGGGGGGAGTCGATGGCTACACCTTC. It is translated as CSARQGGVDGYTF.

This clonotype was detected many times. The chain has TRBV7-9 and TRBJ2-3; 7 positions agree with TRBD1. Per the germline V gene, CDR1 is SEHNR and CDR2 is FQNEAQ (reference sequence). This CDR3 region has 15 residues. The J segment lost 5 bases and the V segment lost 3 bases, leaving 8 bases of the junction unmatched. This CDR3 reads CASSFLKSGGDTQYF. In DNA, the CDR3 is TGTGCCAGCAGCTTTCTAAAATCAGGGGGAGATACGCAGTATTTT.

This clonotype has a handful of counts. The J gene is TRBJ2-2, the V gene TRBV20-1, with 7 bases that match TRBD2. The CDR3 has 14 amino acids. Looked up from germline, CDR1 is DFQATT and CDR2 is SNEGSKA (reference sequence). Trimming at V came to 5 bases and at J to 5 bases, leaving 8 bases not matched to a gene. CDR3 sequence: CSAAGGSGTGELFF. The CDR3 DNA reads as TGCAGTGCTGCGGGCGGGAGTGGTACCGGGGAGCTGTTTTTT.

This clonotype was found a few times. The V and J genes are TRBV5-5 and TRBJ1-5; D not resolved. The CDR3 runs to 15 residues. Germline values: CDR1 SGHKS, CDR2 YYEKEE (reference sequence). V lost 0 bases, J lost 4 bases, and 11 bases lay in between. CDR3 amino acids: CASSLVGSRNQPQHF. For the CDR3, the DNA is TGTGCCAGCAGCTTGGTGGGCAGTCGTAATCAGCCCCAGCATTTT.

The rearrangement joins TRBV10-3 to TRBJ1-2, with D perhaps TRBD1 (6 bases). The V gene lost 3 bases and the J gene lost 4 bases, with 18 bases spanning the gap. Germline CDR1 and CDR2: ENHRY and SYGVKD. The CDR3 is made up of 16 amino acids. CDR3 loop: CAISELQGGVGYGYTF. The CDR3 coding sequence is TGTGCCATCAGTGAACTACAGGGAGGAGTGGGCTATGGCTACACCTTC.

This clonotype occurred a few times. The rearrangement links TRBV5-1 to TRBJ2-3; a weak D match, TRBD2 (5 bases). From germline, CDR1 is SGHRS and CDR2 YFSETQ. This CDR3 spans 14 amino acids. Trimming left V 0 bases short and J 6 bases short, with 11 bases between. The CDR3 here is CASSLGGPGDTQYF. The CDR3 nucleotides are TGCGCCAGCAGCTTGGGTGGGCCGGGGGATACGCAGTATTTT.